These T cell receptor beta chains were read from a single sample in a study of metastatic and nonmetastatic thyroid tumors. TCRdb reprocessed the PCR reads using MiXCR. The data contain 36,000 or so clones, about 33% of them singletons. Sequenced sample: tumor tissue. All receptors come from a female donor with papillary thyroid cancer or a benign thyroid nodule (not recorded which). Some clones in this sample may be carry-over from other donors' samples. Each CDR3 is given with its conserved first and last residue.

v_call: TRBV6-1
j_call: TRBJ1-1
cdr3_aa: CASSPLGMNTEAFF

v_call: TRBV6-1
j_call: TRBJ2-3
cdr3_aa: CASTGQNTDTQYF

v_call: TRBV6-2/TRBV6-3
j_call: TRBJ2-5
cdr3_aa: CATTGVAGQETQYF

v_call: TRBV2
j_call: TRBJ2-1
cdr3_aa: CASSEGWGAYNEQFF

v_call: TRBV6-1
j_call: TRBJ1-3
cdr3_aa: CASTSWAAGNTIYF

v_call: TRBV6-2/TRBV6-3
j_call: TRBJ2-1
cdr3_aa: CASRRTGLDEQFF

v_call: TRBV11-1
j_call: TRBJ2-1
cdr3_aa: CASSLARLRGETTYNEQFF

v_call: TRBV12-3/TRBV12-4
j_call: TRBJ2-1
cdr3_aa: CASSLGPTKSNEQFF

v_call: TRBV5-6
j_call: TRBJ2-5
cdr3_aa: CASSLQEPQETQYF

v_call: TRBV12-3/TRBV12-4
j_call: TRBJ1-2
cdr3_aa: CASSPQDYGYTF

v_call: TRBV6-1
j_call: TRBJ1-3
cdr3_aa: CASRHRGKVNGNTIYF

v_call: TRBV27
j_call: TRBJ2-3
cdr3_aa: CASSSRLAGGTDTQYF

v_call: TRBV2
j_call: TRBJ1-1
cdr3_aa: CASSVVANTEAFF

v_call: TRBV28
j_call: TRBJ2-5
cdr3_aa: CASSLGVSGSTTAYQETQYF

v_call: TRBV11-1
j_call: TRBJ2-1
cdr3_aa: CASSLLAEGSYNEQFF

v_call: TRBV6-1
j_call: TRBJ1-6
cdr3_aa: CASSSRIYSYNSPLHF

v_call: TRBV12-3/TRBV12-4
j_call: TRBJ2-3
cdr3_aa: CASSSLTSGIPDTQYF

v_call: TRBV5-1
j_call: TRBJ2-6
cdr3_aa: CASSTRGGVAGANVLTF

v_call: TRBV27
j_call: TRBJ2-3
cdr3_aa: CASSSRLAGGTDTQYF

v_call: TRBV4-2
j_call: TRBJ2-3
cdr3_aa: CASSDKSSTDTQYF

v_call: TRBV20-1
j_call: TRBJ2-1
cdr3_aa: CSARDAAGEVNEQFF

v_call: TRBV4-1
j_call: TRBJ1-1
cdr3_aa: CASSQDTGKAFF

v_call: TRBV6-5
j_call: TRBJ1-5
cdr3_aa: CASSYQRYSNQPQHF

v_call: TRBV20-1
j_call: TRBJ1-5
cdr3_aa: CSARARGFNSNQPQHF

v_call: TRBV6-2/TRBV6-3
j_call: TRBJ1-1
cdr3_aa: CASFYSLLSTEAFF

v_call: TRBV2
j_call: TRBJ1-1
cdr3_aa: CASSPKIEAFF

v_call: TRBV10-2
j_call: TRBJ2-7
cdr3_aa: CASSGDRGIYEQYF

v_call: TRBV6-1
j_call: TRBJ2-2
cdr3_aa: CASSPGQSNTGELFF

v_call: TRBV7-9
j_call: TRBJ2-7
cdr3_aa: CASSFPGREQYF

v_call: TRBV11-2
j_call: TRBJ2-7
cdr3_aa: CASSLDPGGDLGREQYF

v_call: TRBV5-1
j_call: TRBJ2-3
cdr3_aa: CASSPGQQTDTQYF

v_call: TRBV6-2/TRBV6-3
j_call: TRBJ1-3
cdr3_aa: CASRGASPGNTIYF

v_call: TRBV5-1
j_call: TRBJ2-7
cdr3_aa: CASSLGYEQYF

v_call: TRBV2
j_call: TRBJ1-6
cdr3_aa: CASRRPGASAPLHF

v_call: TRBV19
j_call: TRBJ1-2
cdr3_aa: CASSIAHDSGEYGYTF

v_call: TRBV20-1
j_call: TRBJ2-1
cdr3_aa: CSARGRAGEAYNEQFF

v_call: TRBV20-1
j_call: TRBJ1-4
cdr3_aa: CSGSGGLGLEKLFF

v_call: TRBV6-2/TRBV6-3
j_call: TRBJ1-2
cdr3_aa: CASSQSWQHTF

v_call: TRBV30
j_call: TRBJ1-3
cdr3_aa: CAWSREGSPGNTIYF

v_call: TRBV6-1
j_call: TRBJ2-7
cdr3_aa: CASSTGLAALSSYEQYF

v_call: TRBV20-1
j_call: TRBJ2-7
cdr3_aa: CSAKLAGVSYEQYF

v_call: TRBV6-1
j_call: TRBJ2-7
cdr3_aa: CASSPGDSYEQYF

v_call: TRBV6-1
j_call: TRBJ2-6
cdr3_aa: CASVLGGANVLTF

v_call: TRBV28
j_call: TRBJ2-3
cdr3_aa: CASSMRTDTQYF

v_call: TRBV6-5
j_call: TRBJ2-1
cdr3_aa: CASDRGREWGEQFF